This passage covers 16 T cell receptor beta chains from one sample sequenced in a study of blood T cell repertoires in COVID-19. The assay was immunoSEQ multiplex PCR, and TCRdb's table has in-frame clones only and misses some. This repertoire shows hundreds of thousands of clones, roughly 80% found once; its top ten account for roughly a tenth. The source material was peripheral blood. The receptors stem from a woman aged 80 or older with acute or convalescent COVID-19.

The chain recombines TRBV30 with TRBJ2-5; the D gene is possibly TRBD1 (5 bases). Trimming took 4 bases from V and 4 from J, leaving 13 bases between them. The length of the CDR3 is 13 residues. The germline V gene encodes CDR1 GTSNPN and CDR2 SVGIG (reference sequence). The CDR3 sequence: CAWTPTVRETQYF. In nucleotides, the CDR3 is TGTGCCTGGACCCCGACAGTAAGAGAGACCCAGTACTTC.

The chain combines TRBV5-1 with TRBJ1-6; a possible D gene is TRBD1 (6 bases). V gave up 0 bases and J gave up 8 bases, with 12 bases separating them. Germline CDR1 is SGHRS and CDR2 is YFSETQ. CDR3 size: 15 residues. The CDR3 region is CASSLAGGSDSPLHF. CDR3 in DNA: TGCGCCAGCAGCTTGGCTGGGGGCTCGGATTCACCCCTCCACTTT. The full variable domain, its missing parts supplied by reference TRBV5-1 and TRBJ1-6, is KAGVTQTPRYLIKTRGQQVTLSCSPISGHRSVSWYQQTPGQGLQFLFEYFSETQRNKGNFPGRFSGRQFSNSRSEMNVSTLELGDSALYLCASSLAGGSDSPLHFGNGTRLTVT.

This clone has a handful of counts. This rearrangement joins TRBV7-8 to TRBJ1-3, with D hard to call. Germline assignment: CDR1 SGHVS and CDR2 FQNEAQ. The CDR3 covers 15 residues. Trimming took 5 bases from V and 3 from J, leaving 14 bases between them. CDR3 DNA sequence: TGTGCCAGCAGCCCTTCGGTTGGAGGTGGAAACACCATATATTTT. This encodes CASSPSVGGGNTIYF.

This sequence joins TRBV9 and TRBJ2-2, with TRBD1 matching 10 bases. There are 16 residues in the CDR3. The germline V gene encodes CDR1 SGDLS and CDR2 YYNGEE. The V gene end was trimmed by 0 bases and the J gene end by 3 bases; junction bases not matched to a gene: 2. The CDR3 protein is CASSVGQGAYTGELFF. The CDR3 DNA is TGTGCCAGCAGCGTAGGACAGGGGGCTTACACCGGGGAGCTGTTTTTT.

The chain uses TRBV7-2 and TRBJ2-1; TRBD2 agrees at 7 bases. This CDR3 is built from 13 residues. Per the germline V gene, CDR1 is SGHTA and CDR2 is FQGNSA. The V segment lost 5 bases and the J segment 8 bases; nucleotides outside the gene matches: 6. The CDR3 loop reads CASSGREGYEQFF. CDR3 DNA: TGTGCCAGCAGCGGCAGGGAGGGTTATGAGCAGTTCTTC.

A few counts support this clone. The CDR3 nucleotides are TGTGCCAGCAGTCCATCGGGGGGCGGGAGGCATAATGAGCAGTTCTTC. This sequence encodes CASSPSGGGRHNEQFF. The V call is TRBV27, the J call TRBJ2-1; 8 positions match TRBD2. Germline V gene lookup returns CDR1 MNHEY and CDR2 SMNVEV (reference sequence). V was clipped by 5 bases and J by 7 bases; unmatched bases: 13. The CDR3 loop spans 16 amino acids.

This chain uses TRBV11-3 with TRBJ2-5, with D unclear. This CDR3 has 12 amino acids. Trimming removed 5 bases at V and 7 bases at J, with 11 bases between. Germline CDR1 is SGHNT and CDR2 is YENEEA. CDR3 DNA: TGTGCCAGCAGCCCTCCCGGTGGGACCCAGTACTTC. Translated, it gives CASSPPGGTQYF.

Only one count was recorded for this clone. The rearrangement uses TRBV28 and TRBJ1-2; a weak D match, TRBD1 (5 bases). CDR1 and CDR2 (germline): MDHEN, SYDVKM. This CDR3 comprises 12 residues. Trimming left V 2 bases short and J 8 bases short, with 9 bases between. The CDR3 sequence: CASSLAGGGYTF. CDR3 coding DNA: TGTGCCAGCAGTTTAGCCGGGGGGGGCTACACCTTC.

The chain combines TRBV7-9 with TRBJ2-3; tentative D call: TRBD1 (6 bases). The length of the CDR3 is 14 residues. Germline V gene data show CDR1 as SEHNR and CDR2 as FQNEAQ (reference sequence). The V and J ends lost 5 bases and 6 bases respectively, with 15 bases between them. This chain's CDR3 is CASSQGLGRDTQYF. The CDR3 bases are TGTGCCAGCAGCCAGGGGCTAGGACGGGATACGCAGTATTTT.

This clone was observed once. The CDR3 loop reads CAWLRGGSFGNTIYF. Here the CDR3 DNA reads TGTGCCTGGCTGAGGGGAGGATCCTTTGGAAACACCATATATTTT. This sequence joins TRBV30 and TRBJ1-3, with a possible D match to TRBD1 (5 bases). With 5 bases removed from V and 3 bases from J, the gap between germline ends came to 17 bases. The germline V gene has CDR1 GTSNPN and CDR2 SVGIG (reference sequence). The CDR3 is 15 amino acids.

The CDR3 DNA reads as TGTGCCAGCAGCCAACAGGGGATGAACACTGAAGCTTTCTTT. It specifies CASSQQGMNTEAFF. The chain couples TRBV7-3 to TRBJ1-1; 7 nucleotides align to TRBD1. The CDR3 loop spans 14 amino acids. Trimming cost V 5 bases and J 0 bases; bases outside gene matches: 3. Germline lookup yields CDR1 SGHTA and CDR2 FQGTGA. Full variable domain (missing parts from reference TRBV7-3 and TRBJ1-1): GAGVSQTPSNKVTEKGKYVELRCDPISGHTALYWYRQSLGQGPEFLIYFQGTGAADDSGLPNDRFFAVRPEGSVSTLKIQRTERGDSAVYLCASSQQGMNTEAFFGQGTRLTVV.

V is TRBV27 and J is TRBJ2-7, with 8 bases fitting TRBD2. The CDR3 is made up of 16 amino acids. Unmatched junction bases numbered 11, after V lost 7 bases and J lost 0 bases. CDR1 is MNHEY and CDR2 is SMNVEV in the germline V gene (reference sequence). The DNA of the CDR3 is TGTGCCAGCACTCCCGGTAGCGGGACCTTCTCCTACGAGCAGTACTTC. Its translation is CASTPGSGTFSYEQYF.

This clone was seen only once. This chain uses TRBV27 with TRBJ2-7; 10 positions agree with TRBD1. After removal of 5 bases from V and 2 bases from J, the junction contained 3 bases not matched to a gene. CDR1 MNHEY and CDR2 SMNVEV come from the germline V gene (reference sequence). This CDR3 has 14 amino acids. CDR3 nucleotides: TGTGCCAGCAGTGTCGGACAGGGGGCCTACGAGCAGTACTTC. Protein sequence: CASSVGQGAYEQYF.

The CDR3 region is CASGLAPDRGFTDTQYF. CDR3 DNA sequence: TGTGCTAGTGGTTTGGCCCCCGACAGGGGGTTCACAGATACGCAGTATTTT. This chain joins TRBV12-5 and TRBJ2-3; TRBD1 matches at 9 bases. Germline CDR1 reads LGHNT; CDR2 reads FRNRAP. The length of the CDR3 is 17 residues. Trimming at V came to 1 base and at J to 2 bases, leaving 7 bases not matched to a gene.

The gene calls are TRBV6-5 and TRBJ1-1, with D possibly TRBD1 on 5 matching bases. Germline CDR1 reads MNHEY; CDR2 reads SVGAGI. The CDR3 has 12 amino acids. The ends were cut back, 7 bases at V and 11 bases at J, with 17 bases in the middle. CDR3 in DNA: TGTGCCAGCATCCTGGACACCCCAATGGCTTTCTTT. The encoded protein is CASILDTPMAFF.

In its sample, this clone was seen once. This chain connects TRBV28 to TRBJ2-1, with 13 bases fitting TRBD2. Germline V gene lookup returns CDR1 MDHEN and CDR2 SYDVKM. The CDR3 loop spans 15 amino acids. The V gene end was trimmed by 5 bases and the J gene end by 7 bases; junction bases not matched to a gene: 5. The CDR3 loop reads CASSTGTSGINEQFF. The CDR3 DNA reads TGTGCCAGCAGTACCGGGACTAGCGGGATAAATGAGCAGTTCTTC. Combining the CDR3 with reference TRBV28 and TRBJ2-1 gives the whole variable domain DVKVTQSSRYLVKRTGEKVFLECVQDMDHENMFWYRQDPGLGLRLIYFSYDVKMKEKGDIPEGYSVSREKKERFSLILESASTNQTSMYLCASSTGTSGINEQFFGPGTRLTVL.